Sequencing of this T cell receptor (beta chain) was carried out in a study of T-cell memory formation after mild COVID-19. Across the study: TCR clusters were mostly confined to one donor each.

Many counts were recorded for this clonotype. The antigen is unknown. One entry per CDR3 protein, called by TCRdb with MiXCR from the 5' RACE reads. Of under 15,000 distinct CDR3 sequences listed, around 15% were seen once; the top ten hold approximately 54%. Study outcomes and limitations: The finding that pre-infection memory included some responding clones suggested that cross-reactive memory joined.

Germline CDR1 and CDR2: SGHAT and FQDESV (reference sequence). This CDR3 comprises 13 residues. V was clipped by 5 bases and J by 4 bases, with 9 bases between them. The sequencing input was PBMCs or a T cell subset sorted from them (not recorded which). This sequence originates from a man aged 18 to 35 who had mild COVID-19 (a few samples of this study predate the infection). Cell type and time point are not known. J is TRBJ2-1 and V is TRBV11-1; D gene uncertain. The CDR3 protein is CASSHDTYNEQFF. The CDR3 bases are TGTGCCAGCAGCCATGACACATACAATGAGCAGTTCTTC.